The text below deals with one T cell receptor beta chain. What it recognizes is unknown. This sample is part of a study of blood T cells in healthy people across ages. PCR was performed a second time for about 6 to 11 cycles using a sample-barcoded 5' primer and a J-beta primer mix. TCRdb redid the calling of the 5' RACE reads with MiXCR, one entry per CDR3 protein. This sample has some 1.5 million distinct CDR3 sequences; less than 45% occur once, and the top ten carry under 5%. Russia was home to the donors, healthy Caucasian individuals aged roughly 6 to 100. PBMCs numbering at least 7 million were isolated per sample. CDR1 is SGHTA, CDR2 FQGNSA, per germline. The length of the CDR3 is 13 residues. Trimming removed 4 bases from V and 11 bases from J, with 17 bases in between. Notes on the study in general: Researchers deemed the diversity estimates from one million T cells underestimates.

This clonotype originated in a woman aged 18-29 years in good health. The source material was blood. The rearrangement joins TRBV7-2 to TRBJ2-5; D tentatively fits TRBD1 or TRBD2 (5 bases each). The CDR3 DNA sequence: TGTGCCAGCAGCTCAGGGAACCGCTGGGAGCAGTACTTC. This sequence encodes CASSSGNRWEQYF.